This T cell receptor (beta chain) was recorded in a study of blood T cell repertoires in COVID-19 (dated by TCRdb to the early 2020s). Regarding the complete study: Samples from collaborators originated in the United States, Italy and Spain and spanned both the acute and convalescent phases of COVID-19. The prospective study material was composed of cDNA or gDNA derived from T cells, B-cell-depleted T cells, or PBMCs. Subjects who had been exposed to COVID-19, were actively infected with it, or had recovered from it provided the deeply sampled blood TCRbeta repertoires that made up the dataset. The repertoires were released in a freely available public database intended as a resource for research on the immune response to SARS-CoV-2. Samples were obtained from the ongoing ImmuneRACE study (first 160 participants) and from some 1,300 subjects provided by 6 global collaborators. A de-identified subject ID, COVID-19 status, age in years and sex were almost always included in the sample metadata. Where available, HLA class I and class II types were taken from metadata supplied by the sample provider and were not determined by assay-based typing.

TCRbeta CDR3 regions were amplified from genomic DNA using the immunoSEQ Assay, a bias-controlled multiplex PCR. Per the source publication's procedure: Nucleated cell counts per sample were estimated from amplification of reference gene primers within the assay. To quantify the absolute abundance of each unique TCRbeta CDR3 rearrangement, sequence reads were collapsed and filtered. For each sample, productive Simpson clonality was calculated by taking the square root of Simpson's diversity index across productive rearrangements. Here the immuneACCESS table is served through TCRdb, limited to in-frame sequences with V and J called. Missing clones are a known gap in these copies; in checked studies unresolved V genes cover under half, and the rest lacks a known reason. For V, J and clone size, that table is used; D and trimming come from the DNA. This sample gives 120,000 to 150,000 clones in total; 84% of them show up just once. Roughly 8.7% of the sample is in the top ten clones.

The paper as a whole reports these results and caveats: How much clinical and demographic metadata was included differed by source and by participant, and the metadata was provided uncurated.

At one collaborating source in Seattle, patients were enrolled during active infection and were followed longitudinally through the course of disease. Collaborating institutions collected whole blood in K2EDTA tubes following their own protocols. For TCRbeta analysis, collaborators shipped samples in one of three forms: frozen whole blood, isolated PBMCs, or DNA extracted from either of those sample types. Points on this clone: It lacks a known antigen. Nothing much larger sits one base from this clone, and base qualities are not available.

Ends trimmed: V by 5 bases, J by 0 bases; bases unmatched to a gene: 6. The CDR3, from cysteine to phenylalanine, totals 16 residues. Here the CDR3 DNA is all that survives: 48 bases in frame from base 1. Per the germline V gene, MDHEN is the CDR1 and SYDVKM is the CDR2. The chain uses TRBV28 and TRBJ1-5, and TRBD1 matches 8 of the central bases. The TCR was taken from a man aged 25-40 years with COVID-19, enrolled during active disease. Source material: peripheral blood. The base sequence is TGTGCCAGCAGTATCCGGACAGGGAATAGCAATCAGCCCCAGCATTTT. This is translated as CASSIRTGNSNQPQHF.